These 9 T cell receptor beta chains originate from one sample sequenced in a study of response to subunit inactivated influenza vaccine. Each CDR3 protein is one row after TCRdb ran MiXCR on the RT-PCR reads. The table lists just over 300,000 distinct CDR3 sequences, about 20% of them singletons. This specimen was PBMCs from blood, taken roughly 20 months after vaccination. The receptor set was obtained from a man aged 45 to 70 who received an inactivated influenza vaccine.

The chain recombines TRBV12-3 or TRBV12-4 with TRBJ1-1; the D is unclear. CDR3 length: 14 residues. Trimming shortened V by 6 bases and J by 1 base, and 12 bases separated the two germline ends. The CDR3 region has the DNA TGTGCCAGCAGAGATTCGGCTGAGAACACTGAAGCTTTCTTT. Translated: CASRDSAENTEAFF.

The chain joins TRBV4-1 to TRBJ2-7; D is perhaps TRBD2 (5 bases). V gave up 1 base and J gave up 2 bases, with 12 bases separating them. The V gene's germline CDR1 is MGHRA and CDR2 YSYEKL. The length of the CDR3 is 15 residues. CDR3 residues: CASSQGRADTYEQYF. The CDR3 nucleotides read TGCGCCAGCAGCCAAGGGCGAGCGGATACCTACGAGCAGTACTTC.

J is TRBJ2-2 and V is TRBV10-3; D is ambiguous. Germline V gene data show CDR1 as ENHRY and CDR2 as SYGVKD. CDR3 length: 13 residues. The V end lost 4 bases, the J end lost 5 bases, and 8 bases lay between the germline ends. The CDR3 coding sequence is TGTGCCATCAGTGTACAGCTAACCGGGGAGCTGTTTTTT. This translates into CAISVQLTGELFF.

V usage is TRBV6-2 or TRBV6-3 and J usage is TRBJ1-1, with D maybe TRBD1 (6 bases). From germline, CDR1 is MNHEY and CDR2 SVGEGT. V lost 5 bases and J 9 bases, leaving 10 bases between the germline ends. This CDR3 is 11 amino acids long. The CDR3 region is CASSRQGKAFF. The DNA for the CDR3 is TGTGCCAGCAGTAGGCAGGGGAAAGCTTTCTTT.

The J gene is TRBJ1-1, the V gene TRBV7-9, with a tentative D call TRBD1 (5 bases). The CDR3 sequence is 13 residues long. Germline V gene lookup returns CDR1 SEHNR and CDR2 FQNEAQ (reference sequence). The V gene lost 7 bases and the J gene lost 3 bases, with 12 bases spanning the gap. This CDR3 reads CASMGGYHTEAFF. In DNA form, the CDR3 reads TGTGCCAGCATGGGGGGGTACCACACTGAAGCTTTCTTT.

V is TRBV18 and J is TRBJ2-5; D is unclear. CDR1 and CDR2 from the germline V gene are KGHSH and LQKENI. CDR3 length: 14 residues. The V end was cut by 2 bases, the J end by 5 bases, with 12 bases between. The CDR3 here is CASSPGSGLETQYF. The CDR3, as DNA: TGTGCCAGCTCACCAGGATCCGGTCTGGAGACCCAGTACTTC.

The rearrangement links TRBV12-3 or TRBV12-4 to TRBJ2-5, with D perhaps being TRBD1 or TRBD2 (6 bases each). The V and J ends lost 6 bases and 4 bases respectively, with 18 bases between them. This CDR3 is 15 amino acids long. CDR3 residues: CASSKSGGAGETQYF. The DNA for the CDR3 is TGTGCCAGCAGCAAATCCGGGGGCGCAGGAGAGACCCAGTACTTC.

This clonotype came up a few times. This chain connects TRBV10-1 to TRBJ2-3, with TRBD1 matching over 8 bases. This CDR3 has 15 residues. Germline CDR1 is WNHNN and CDR2 is SYGVQD (reference sequence). Unmatched junction bases numbered 1, after V lost 0 bases and J lost 2 bases. CDR3 sequence reads: CASSESGQDTDTQYF. Written as DNA, the CDR3 is TGCGCCAGCAGTGAGTCGGGACAGGACACAGATACGCAGTATTTT.

The chain joins TRBV29-1 to TRBJ2-3; 10 bases align to TRBD2. Losses at the gene ends were 6 bases for V and 2 bases for J; bases not matched to a gene: 8. The CDR3 length is 15 residues. CDR1 is SQVTM, CDR2 ANQGSEA, per germline. CDR3 sequence (DNA): TGCAGCGTCGCCGGACTAGCGGCCCTCACAGATACGCAGTATTTT. It yields the protein CSVAGLAALTDTQYF.